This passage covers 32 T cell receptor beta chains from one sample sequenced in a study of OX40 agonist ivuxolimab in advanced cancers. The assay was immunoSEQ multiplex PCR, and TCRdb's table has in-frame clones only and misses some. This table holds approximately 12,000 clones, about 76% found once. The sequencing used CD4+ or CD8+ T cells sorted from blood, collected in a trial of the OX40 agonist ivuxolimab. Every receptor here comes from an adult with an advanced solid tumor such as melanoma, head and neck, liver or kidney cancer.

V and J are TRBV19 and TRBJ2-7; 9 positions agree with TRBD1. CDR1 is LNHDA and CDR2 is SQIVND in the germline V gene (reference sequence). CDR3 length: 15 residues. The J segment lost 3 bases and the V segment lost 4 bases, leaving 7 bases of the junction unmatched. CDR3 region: CASSTPGTGYYEQYF. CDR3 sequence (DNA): TGTGCCAGTAGTACTCCCGGGACAGGGTACTACGAGCAGTACTTC.

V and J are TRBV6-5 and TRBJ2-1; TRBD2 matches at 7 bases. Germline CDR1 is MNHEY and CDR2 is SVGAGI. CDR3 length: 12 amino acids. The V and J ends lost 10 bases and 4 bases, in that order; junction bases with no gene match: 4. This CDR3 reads CATTGGYNEQFF. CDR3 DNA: TGTGCCACCACGGGGGGTTACAATGAGCAGTTCTTC.

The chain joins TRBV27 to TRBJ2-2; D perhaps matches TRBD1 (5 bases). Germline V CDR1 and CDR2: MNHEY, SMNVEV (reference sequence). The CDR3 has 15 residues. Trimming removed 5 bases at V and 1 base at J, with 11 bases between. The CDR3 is CASSAGYVNTGELFF. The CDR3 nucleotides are TGTGCCAGCAGTGCAGGGTACGTGAACACCGGGGAGCTGTTTTTT.

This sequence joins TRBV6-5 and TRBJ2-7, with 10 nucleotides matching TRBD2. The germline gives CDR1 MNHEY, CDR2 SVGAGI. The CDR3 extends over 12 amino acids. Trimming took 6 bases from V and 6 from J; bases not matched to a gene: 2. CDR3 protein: CASSRTSGEQYF. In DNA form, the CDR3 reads TGTGCCAGCAGCAGGACTAGCGGCGAGCAGTACTTC.

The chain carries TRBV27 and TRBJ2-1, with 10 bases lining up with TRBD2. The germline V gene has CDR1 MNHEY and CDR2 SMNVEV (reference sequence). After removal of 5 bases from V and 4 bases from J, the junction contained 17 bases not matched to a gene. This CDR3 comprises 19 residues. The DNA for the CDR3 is TGTGCCAGCAGTATGAGCGGACTAGCGGTCCCGGACCTTTACAATGAGCAGTTCTTC. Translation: CASSMSGLAVPDLYNEQFF.

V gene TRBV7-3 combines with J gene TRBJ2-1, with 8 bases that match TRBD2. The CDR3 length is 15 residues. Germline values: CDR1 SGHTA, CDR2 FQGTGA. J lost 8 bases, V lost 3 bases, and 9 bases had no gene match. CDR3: CASSFLPGLVDEQFF. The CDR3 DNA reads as TGTGCCAGCAGCTTCCTCCCGGGACTAGTAGATGAGCAGTTCTTC. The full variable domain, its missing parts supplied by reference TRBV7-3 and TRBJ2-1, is GAGVSQTPSNKVTEKGKYVELRCDPISGHTALYWYRQSLGQGPEFLIYFQGTGAADDSGLPNDRFFAVRPEGSVSTLKIQRTERGDSAVYLCASSFLPGLVDEQFFGPGTRLTVL.

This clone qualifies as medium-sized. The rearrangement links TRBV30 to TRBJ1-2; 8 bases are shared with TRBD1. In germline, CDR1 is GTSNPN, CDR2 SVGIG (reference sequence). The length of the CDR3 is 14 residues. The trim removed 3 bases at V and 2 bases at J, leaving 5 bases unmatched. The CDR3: CAWRDTGGNYGYTF. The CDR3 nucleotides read TGTGCCTGGAGAGATACAGGGGGGAACTATGGCTACACCTTC.

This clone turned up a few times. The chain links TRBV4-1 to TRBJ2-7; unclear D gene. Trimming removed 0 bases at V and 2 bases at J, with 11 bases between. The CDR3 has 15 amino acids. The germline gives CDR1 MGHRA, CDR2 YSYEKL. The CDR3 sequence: CASSQDWVGPYEQYF. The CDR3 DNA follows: TGCGCCAGCAGCCAAGACTGGGTAGGCCCCTACGAGCAGTACTTC.

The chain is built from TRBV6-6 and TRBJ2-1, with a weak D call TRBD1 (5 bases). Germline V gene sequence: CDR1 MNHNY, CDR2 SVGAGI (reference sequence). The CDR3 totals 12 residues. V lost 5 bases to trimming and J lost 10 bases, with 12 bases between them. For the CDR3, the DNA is TGTGCCAGCAGTGGTATAAAGGGGGAGCAGTTCTTC. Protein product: CASSGIKGEQFF.

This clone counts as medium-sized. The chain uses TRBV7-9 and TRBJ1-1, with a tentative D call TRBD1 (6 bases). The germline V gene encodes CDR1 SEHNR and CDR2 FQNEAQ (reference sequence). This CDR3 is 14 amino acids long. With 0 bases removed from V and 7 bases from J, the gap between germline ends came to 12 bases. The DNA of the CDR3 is TGTGCCAGCAGCTTAGCGTCGACAGGAAGTGAAGCTTTCTTT. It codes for CASSLASTGSEAFF.

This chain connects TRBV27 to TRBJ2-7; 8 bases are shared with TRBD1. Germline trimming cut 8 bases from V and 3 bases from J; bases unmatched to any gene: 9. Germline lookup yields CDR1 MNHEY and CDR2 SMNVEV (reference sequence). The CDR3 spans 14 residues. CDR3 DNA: TGTGCCAGCGCGACCGGGACAGGAGGCTACGAGCAGTACTTC. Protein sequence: CASATGTGGYEQYF.

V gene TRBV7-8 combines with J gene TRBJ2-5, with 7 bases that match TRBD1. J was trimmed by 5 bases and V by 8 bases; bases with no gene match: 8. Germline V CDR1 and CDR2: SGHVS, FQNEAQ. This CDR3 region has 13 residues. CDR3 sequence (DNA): TGTGCCAGCCTCATAGGGGGCCGCGAGACCCAGTACTTC. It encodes CASLIGGRETQYF.

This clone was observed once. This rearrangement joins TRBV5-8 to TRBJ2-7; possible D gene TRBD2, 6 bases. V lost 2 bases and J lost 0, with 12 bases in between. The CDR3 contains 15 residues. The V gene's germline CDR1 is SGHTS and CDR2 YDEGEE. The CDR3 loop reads CASSFRDSLSYEQYF. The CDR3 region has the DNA TGTGCCAGCAGCTTCCGGGACTCCCTCTCCTACGAGCAGTACTTC.

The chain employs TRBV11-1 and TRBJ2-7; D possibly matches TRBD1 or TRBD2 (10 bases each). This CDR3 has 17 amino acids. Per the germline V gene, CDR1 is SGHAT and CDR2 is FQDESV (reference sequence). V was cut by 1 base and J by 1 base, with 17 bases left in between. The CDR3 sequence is CASSLGTGGLASYEQYF. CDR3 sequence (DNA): TGTGCCAGCAGCTTAGGGACAGGGGGACTAGCGTCCTACGAGCAGTACTTC.

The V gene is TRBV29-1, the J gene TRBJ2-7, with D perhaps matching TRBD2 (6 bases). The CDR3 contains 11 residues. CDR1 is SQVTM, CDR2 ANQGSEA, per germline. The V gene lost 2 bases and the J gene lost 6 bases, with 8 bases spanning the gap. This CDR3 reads CSVERRGEQYF. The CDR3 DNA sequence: TGCAGCGTTGAAAGGCGGGGCGAGCAGTACTTC.

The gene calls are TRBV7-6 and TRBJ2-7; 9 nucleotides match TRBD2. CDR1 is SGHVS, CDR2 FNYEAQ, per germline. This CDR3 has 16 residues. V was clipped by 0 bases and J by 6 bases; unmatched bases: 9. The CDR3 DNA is TGTGCCAGCAGCTTAGCCGGCGGGAGGGCCCTCTCCGAGCAGTACTTC. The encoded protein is CASSLAGGRALSEQYF. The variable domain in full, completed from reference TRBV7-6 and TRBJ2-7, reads GAGVSQSPRYKVTKRGQDVALRCDPISGHVSLYWYRQALGQGPEFLTYFNYEAQQDKSGLPNDRFSAERPEGSISTLTIQRTEQRDSAMYRCASSLAGGRALSEQYFGPGTRLTVT.

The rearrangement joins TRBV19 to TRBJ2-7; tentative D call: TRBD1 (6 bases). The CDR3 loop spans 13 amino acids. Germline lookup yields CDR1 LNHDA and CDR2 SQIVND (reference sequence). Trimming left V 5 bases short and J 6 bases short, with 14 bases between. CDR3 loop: CASSQGRPGEQYF. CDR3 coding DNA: TGTGCCAGTAGTCAGGGGCGCCCGGGCGAGCAGTACTTC.

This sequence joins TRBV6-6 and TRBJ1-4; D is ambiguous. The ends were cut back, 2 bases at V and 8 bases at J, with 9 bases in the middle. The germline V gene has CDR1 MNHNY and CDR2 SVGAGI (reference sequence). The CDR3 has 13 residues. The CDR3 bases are TGTGCCAGCAGTTACGCCCCGGGAGAAAAACTGTTTTTT. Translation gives CASSYAPGEKLFF.

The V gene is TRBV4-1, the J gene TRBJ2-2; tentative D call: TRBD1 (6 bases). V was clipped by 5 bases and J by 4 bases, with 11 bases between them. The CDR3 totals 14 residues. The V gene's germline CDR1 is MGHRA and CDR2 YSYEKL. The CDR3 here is CASSGYRATGELFF. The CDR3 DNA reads TGCGCCAGCAGCGGCTACAGGGCCACCGGGGAGCTGTTTTTT.

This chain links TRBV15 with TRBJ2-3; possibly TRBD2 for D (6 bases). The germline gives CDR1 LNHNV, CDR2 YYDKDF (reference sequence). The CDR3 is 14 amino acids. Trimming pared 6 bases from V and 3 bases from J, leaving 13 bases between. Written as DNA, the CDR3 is TGTGCCACCAGTAAATTACGGGGGACAGATACGCAGTATTTT. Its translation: CATSKLRGTDTQYF.

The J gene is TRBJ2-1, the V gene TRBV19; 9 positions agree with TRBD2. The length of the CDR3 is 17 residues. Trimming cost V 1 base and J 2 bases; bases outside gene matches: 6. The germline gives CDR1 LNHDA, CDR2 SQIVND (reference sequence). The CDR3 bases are TGTGCCAGTAGTATAGGACGACTAGCGGAAACCTACAATGAGCAGTTCTTC. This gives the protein CASSIGRLAETYNEQFF.

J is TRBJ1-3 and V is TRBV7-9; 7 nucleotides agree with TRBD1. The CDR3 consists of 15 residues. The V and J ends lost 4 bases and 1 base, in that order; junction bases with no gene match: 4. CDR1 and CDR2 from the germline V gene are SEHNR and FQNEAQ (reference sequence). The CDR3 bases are TGTGCCAGCAGCTACAGGGGTGGGTCTGGAAACACCATATATTTT. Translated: CASSYRGGSGNTIYF.

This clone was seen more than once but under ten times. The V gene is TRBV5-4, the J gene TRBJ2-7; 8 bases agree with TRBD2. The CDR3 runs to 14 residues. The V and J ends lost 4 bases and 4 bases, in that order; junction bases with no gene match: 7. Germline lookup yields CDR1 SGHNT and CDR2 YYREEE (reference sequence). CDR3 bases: TGTGCCAGCAGCCCGGGCGGGGGGCAGTACGAGCAGTACTTC. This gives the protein CASSPGGGQYEQYF.

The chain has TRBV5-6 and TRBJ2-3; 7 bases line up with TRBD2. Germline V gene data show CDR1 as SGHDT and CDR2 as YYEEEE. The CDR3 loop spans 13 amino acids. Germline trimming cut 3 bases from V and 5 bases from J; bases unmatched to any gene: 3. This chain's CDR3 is CASSSGGGDTQYF. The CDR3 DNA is TGTGCCAGCAGCTCGGGCGGGGGAGATACGCAGTATTTT.

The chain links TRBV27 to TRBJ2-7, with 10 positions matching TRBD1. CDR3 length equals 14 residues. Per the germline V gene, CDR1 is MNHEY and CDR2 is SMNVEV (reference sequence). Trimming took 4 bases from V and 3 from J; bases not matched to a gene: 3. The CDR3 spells CASSSGQGDYEQYF. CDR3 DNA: TGTGCCAGCAGTTCCGGACAGGGGGACTACGAGCAGTACTTC.

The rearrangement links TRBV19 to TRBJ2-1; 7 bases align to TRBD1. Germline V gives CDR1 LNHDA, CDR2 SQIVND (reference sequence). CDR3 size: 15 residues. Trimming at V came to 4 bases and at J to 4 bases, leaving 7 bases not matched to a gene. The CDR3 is CASSTGGVGYNEQFF. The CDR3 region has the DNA TGTGCCAGTAGTACAGGGGGAGTGGGGTACAATGAGCAGTTCTTC. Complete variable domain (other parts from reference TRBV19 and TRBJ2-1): DGGITQSPKYLFRKEGQNVTLSCEQNLNHDAMYWYRQDPGQGLRLIYYSQIVNDFQKGDIAEGYSVSREKKESFPLTVTSAQKNPTAFYLCASSTGGVGYNEQFFGPGTRLTVL.

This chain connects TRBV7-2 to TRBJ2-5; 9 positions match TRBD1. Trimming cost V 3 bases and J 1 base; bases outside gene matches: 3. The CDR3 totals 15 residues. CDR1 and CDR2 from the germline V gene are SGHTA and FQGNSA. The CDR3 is CASSLTGGIQETQYF. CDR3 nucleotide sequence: TGTGCCAGCAGCTTGACAGGGGGAATCCAAGAGACCCAGTACTTC.

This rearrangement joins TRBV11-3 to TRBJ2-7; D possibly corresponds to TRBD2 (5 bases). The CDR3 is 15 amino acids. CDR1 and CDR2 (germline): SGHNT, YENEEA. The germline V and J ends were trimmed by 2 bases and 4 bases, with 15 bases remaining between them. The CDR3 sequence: CASSLSSGGFYEQYF. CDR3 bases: TGTGCCAGCAGCTTATCTTCAGGAGGCTTTTACGAGCAGTACTTC.

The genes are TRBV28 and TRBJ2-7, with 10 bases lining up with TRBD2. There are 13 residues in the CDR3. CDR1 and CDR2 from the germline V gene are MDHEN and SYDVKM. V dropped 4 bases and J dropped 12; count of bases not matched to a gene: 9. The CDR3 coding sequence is TGTGCCAGCAGTTGGGGGCTAGCGGGAGTGGGGTACTTC. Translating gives CASSWGLAGVGYF. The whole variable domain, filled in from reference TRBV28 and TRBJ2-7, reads DVKVTQSSRYLVKRTGEKVFLECVQDMDHENMFWYRQDPGLGLRLIYFSYDVKMKEKGDIPEGYSVSREKKERFSLILESASTNQTSMYLCASSWGLAGVGYFGPGTRLTVT.

CDR3 sequence: CATRGRDTYGYTF. The CDR3 DNA is TGTGCCACCAGGGGGAGGGACACCTATGGCTACACCTTC. The V gene is TRBV2, the J gene TRBJ1-2; 7 bases match TRBD1. The V gene's germline CDR1 is SNHLY and CDR2 FYNNEI. The CDR3 has 13 residues. The J segment lost 4 bases and the V segment lost 10 bases, leaving 9 bases of the junction unmatched.

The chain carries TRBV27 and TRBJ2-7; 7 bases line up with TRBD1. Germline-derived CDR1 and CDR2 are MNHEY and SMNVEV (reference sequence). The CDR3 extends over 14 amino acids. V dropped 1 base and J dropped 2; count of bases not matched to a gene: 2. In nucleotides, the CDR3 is TGTGCCAGCAGTTTATTTCAGGGGGCCTACGAGCAGTACTTC. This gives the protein CASSLFQGAYEQYF.

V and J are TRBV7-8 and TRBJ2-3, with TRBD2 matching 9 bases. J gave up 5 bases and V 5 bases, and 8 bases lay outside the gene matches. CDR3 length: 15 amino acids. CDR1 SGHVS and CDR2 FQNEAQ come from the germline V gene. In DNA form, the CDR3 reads TGTGCCAGCAGCCACCTTGTAGCGGGAGAAGATACGCAGTATTTT. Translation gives CASSHLVAGEDTQYF.